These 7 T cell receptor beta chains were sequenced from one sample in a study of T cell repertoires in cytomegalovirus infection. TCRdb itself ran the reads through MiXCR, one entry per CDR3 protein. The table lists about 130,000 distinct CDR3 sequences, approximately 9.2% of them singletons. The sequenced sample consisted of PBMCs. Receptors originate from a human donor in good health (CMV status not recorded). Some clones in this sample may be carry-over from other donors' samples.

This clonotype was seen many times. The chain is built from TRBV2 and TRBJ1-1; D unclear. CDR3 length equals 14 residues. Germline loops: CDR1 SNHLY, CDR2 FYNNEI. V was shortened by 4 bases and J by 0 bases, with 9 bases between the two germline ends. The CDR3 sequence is CASSVSLLNTEAFF. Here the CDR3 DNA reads TGTGCCAGCAGTGTTAGTTTATTGAACACTGAAGCTTTCTTT.

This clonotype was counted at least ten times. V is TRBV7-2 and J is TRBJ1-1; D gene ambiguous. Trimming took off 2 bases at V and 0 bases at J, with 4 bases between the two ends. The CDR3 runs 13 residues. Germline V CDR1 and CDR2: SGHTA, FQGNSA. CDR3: CASSLWVNTEAFF. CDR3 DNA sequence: TGTGCCAGCAGCTTATGGGTGAACACTGAAGCTTTCTTT.

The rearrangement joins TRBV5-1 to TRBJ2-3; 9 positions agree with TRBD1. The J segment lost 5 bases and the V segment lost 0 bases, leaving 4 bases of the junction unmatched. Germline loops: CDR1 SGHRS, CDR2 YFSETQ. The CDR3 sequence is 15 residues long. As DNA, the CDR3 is TGCGCCAGCAGCTTGGTCGGGACAGGGAAAGATACGCAGTATTTT. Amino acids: CASSLVGTGKDTQYF.

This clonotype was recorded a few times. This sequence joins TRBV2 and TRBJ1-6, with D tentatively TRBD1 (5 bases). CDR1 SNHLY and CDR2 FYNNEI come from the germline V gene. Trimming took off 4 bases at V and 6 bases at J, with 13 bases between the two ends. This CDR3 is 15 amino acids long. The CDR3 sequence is CASSGGRVSNSPLHF. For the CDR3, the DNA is TGTGCCAGCAGTGGGGGCAGGGTTAGTAATTCACCCCTCCACTTT.

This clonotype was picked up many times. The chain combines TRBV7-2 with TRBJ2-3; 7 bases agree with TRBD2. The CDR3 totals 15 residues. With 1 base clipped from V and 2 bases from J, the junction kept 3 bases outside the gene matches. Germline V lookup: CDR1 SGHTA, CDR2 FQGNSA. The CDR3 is CASSLGGGYTDTQYF. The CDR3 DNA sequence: TGTGCCAGCAGCTTAGGCGGGGGTTACACAGATACGCAGTATTTT.

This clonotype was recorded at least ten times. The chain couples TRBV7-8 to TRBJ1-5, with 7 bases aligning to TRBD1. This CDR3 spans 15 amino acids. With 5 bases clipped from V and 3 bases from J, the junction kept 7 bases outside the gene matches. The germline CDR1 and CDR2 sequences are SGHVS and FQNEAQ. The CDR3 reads CASSRQTGLNQPQHF. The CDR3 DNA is TGTGCCAGCAGCCGCCAGACAGGGCTCAATCAGCCCCAGCATTTT. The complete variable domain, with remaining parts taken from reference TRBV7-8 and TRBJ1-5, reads GAGVSQSPRYKVAKRGQDVALRCDPISGHVSLFWYQQALGQGPEFLTYFQNEAQLDKSGLPSDRFFAERPEGSVSTLKIQRTQQEDSAVYLCASSRQTGLNQPQHFGDGTRLSIL.

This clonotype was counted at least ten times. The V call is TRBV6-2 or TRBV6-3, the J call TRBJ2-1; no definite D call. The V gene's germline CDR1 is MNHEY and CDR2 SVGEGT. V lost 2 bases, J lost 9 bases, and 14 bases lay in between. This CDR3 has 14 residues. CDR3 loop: CASSYEPSPFEQFF. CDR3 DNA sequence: TGTGCCAGCAGTTACGAGCCCAGTCCCTTTGAGCAGTTCTTC.